These 31 T cell receptor beta chains share one sample of origin, sequenced in a study of control samples from healthy donors and cancer patients. Sequencing used immunoSEQ multiplex PCR; TCRdb keeps in-frame clones, though not all of them. The table has about 89,000 clones, over 75% seen once. Sequenced input: blood. The source is a woman in her forties in good health.

This clone was seen a handful of times. The rearrangement uses TRBV10-2 and TRBJ2-2; 14 bases map to TRBD2. The V and J ends lost 1 base and 4 bases, in that order; junction bases with no gene match: 2. This CDR3 is built from 17 residues. Germline V CDR1 and CDR2: WSHSY, SAAADI. CDR3 loop: CASSEWGLAGATGELFF. In DNA form, the CDR3 reads TGCGCCAGCAGTGAGTGGGGACTAGCGGGGGCCACCGGGGAGCTGTTTTTT.

The chain uses TRBV20-1 and TRBJ1-1, with 8 bases fitting TRBD1. With V trimmed by 3 bases and J by 7 bases, 7 bases remained unmatched. In germline, CDR1 is DFQATT, CDR2 SNEGSKA (reference sequence). This CDR3 spans 13 amino acids. DNA of the CDR3: TGCAGTGCTAGTAACAGGGGGTTGGGTGAAGCTTTCTTT. Translating gives CSASNRGLGEAFF.

The chain carries TRBV30 and TRBJ1-6; 7 nucleotides agree with TRBD1. CDR3 size: 15 residues. Trimming took 2 bases from V and 7 from J; bases not matched to a gene: 8. Germline CDR1 reads GTSNPN; CDR2 reads SVGIG (reference sequence). The CDR3 reads CAWSIRTGGNSPLHF. CDR3 DNA sequence: TGTGCCTGGAGTATTAGGACAGGCGGCAATTCACCCCTCCACTTT. The full variable domain, with the rest looked up from reference TRBV30 and TRBJ1-6, is SQTIHQWPATLVQPVGSPLSLECTVEGTSNPNLYWYRQAAGRGLQLLFYSVGIGQISSEVPQNLSASRPQDRQFILSSKKLLLSDSGFYLCAWSIRTGGNSPLHFGNGTRLTVT.

On this clone itself: The same CDR3 arises from other DNA sequences in this sample as well. CDR3 loop: CAWSVTDLNTEAFF. As DNA, the CDR3 is TGTGCCTGGAGTGTCACGGATTTAAACACTGAAGCTTTCTTT. The rearrangement uses TRBV30 and TRBJ1-1; D remains ambiguous. V was clipped by 0 bases and J by 2 bases, with 10 bases between them. CDR3 length: 14 residues. Germline CDR1 and CDR2: GTSNPN and SVGIG (reference sequence).

The chain is built from TRBV7-6 and TRBJ2-2; D gene ambiguous. The CDR3 extends over 16 amino acids. Looked up from germline, CDR1 is SGHVS and CDR2 is FNYEAQ. V gave up 3 bases and J gave up 3 bases, with 14 bases separating them. CDR3 in DNA: TGTGCCAGCAGCTTCAACCTGGTTTTCGACACCGGGGAGCTGTTTTTT. It is translated as CASSFNLVFDTGELFF.

The rearrangement links TRBV24-1 to TRBJ2-3; D is unresolved. Trimming removed 6 bases from V and 3 bases from J, with 9 bases in between. Germline CDR1 and CDR2: KGHDR and SFDVKD. This CDR3 region has 13 residues. CDR3 DNA: TGTGCCACCAGTCAGGCAGCTACAGATACGCAGTATTTT. It is translated as CATSQAATDTQYF.

V is TRBV11-1 and J is TRBJ1-1; tentative D call: TRBD1 (5 bases). The CDR3 runs to 16 residues. The V end lost 2 bases, the J end lost 0 bases, and 13 bases lay between the germline ends. The V gene's germline CDR1 is SGHAT and CDR2 FQDESV (reference sequence). The CDR3 here is CASSLRSGILNTEAFF. The CDR3 nucleotides read TGTGCCAGCAGCTTACGGTCAGGGATCTTGAACACTGAAGCTTTCTTT.

This chain connects TRBV6-1 to TRBJ2-7; possibly TRBD1 for D (5 bases). The CDR3 contains 13 residues. Germline loops: CDR1 MNHNS, CDR2 SASEGT. The V and J ends lost 5 bases and 3 bases respectively, with 11 bases between them. The CDR3 bases are TGTGCCAGCAGTCCTACAGGAGTCTACGAGCAGTACTTC. Translating it yields CASSPTGVYEQYF.

This clone was seen a handful of times. This chain joins TRBV6-5 and TRBJ1-4, with D possibly TRBD1 on 6 matching bases. V gave up 6 bases and J gave up 7 bases, with 15 bases separating them. Germline values: CDR1 MNHEY, CDR2 SVGAGI. The CDR3 sequence is 14 residues long. CDR3 nucleotide sequence: TGTGCCAGCAGACCACAGGGAGTAGGTGAAAAACTGTTTTTT. It encodes CASRPQGVGEKLFF.

The rearrangement joins TRBV7-9 to TRBJ1-6; D not certain. The CDR3 is 12 amino acids. The germline V gene encodes CDR1 SEHNR and CDR2 FQNEAQ (reference sequence). V shed 3 bases and J shed 8 bases, with 5 bases lying between them. CDR3: CASSFRDSPLHF. The CDR3 coding sequence is TGTGCCAGCAGCTTTCGGGATTCACCCCTCCACTTT.

The CDR3 spells CASSQGGRGVSGYTF. As DNA, the CDR3 is TGCGCCAGCAGCCAAGGAGGAAGGGGCGTCTCTGGCTACACCTTC. The chain joins TRBV4-1 to TRBJ1-2; tentative D call: TRBD1 (5 bases). This CDR3 has 15 amino acids. Germline CDR1 is MGHRA and CDR2 is YSYEKL. V shed 1 base and J shed 7 bases, with 16 bases lying between them.

The chain carries TRBV15 and TRBJ1-1; 7 bases match TRBD1. The CDR3 spans 14 residues. J lost 4 bases, V lost 5 bases, and 7 bases had no gene match. CDR1 and CDR2 from the germline V gene are LNHNV and YYDKDF (reference sequence). CDR3 in amino acids: CATSRTQGSTEAFF. The CDR3 bases are TGTGCCACCAGCCGAACACAGGGGAGCACTGAAGCTTTCTTT.

The rearrangement links TRBV10-3 to TRBJ2-3; 10 nucleotides agree with TRBD1. This CDR3 is 15 amino acids long. The germline V gene has CDR1 ENHRY and CDR2 SYGVKD. The junction had 2 bases not matched to a gene; V was cut back by 1 base and J by 4 bases. The CDR3 sequence is CAISEFGTGADTQYF. The CDR3 bases are TGTGCCATCAGTGAGTTCGGGACAGGGGCAGATACGCAGTATTTT.

This rearrangement joins TRBV2 to TRBJ1-2, with 8 bases aligning to TRBD1. This CDR3 comprises 14 residues. The ends lost 6 bases at V and 4 bases at J; junction bases unmatched: 7. Germline loops: CDR1 SNHLY, CDR2 FYNNEI. CDR3 residues: CASRVTGQGYGYTF. As DNA, the CDR3 is TGTGCCAGCAGAGTCACCGGACAGGGCTATGGCTACACCTTC.

The chain couples TRBV5-4 to TRBJ2-3; no reliable D call. V was shortened by 3 bases and J by 1 base, with 9 bases between the two germline ends. CDR1 is SGHNT and CDR2 is YYREEE in the germline V gene (reference sequence). This CDR3 is built from 14 residues. The CDR3 spells CASSSGPRTDTQYF. DNA of the CDR3: TGTGCCAGCAGCTCGGGTCCTCGCACAGATACGCAGTATTTT.

The chain combines TRBV25-1 with TRBJ2-1, with 8 bases lining up with TRBD1. The CDR3 length is 17 residues. Germline trimming cut 4 bases from V and 0 bases from J; bases unmatched to any gene: 8. Germline values: CDR1 MGHDK, CDR2 SYGVNS. CDR3 sequence: CASSALDRANSYNEQFF. As DNA, the CDR3 is TGTGCCAGCAGTGCCCTGGACAGGGCCAACTCCTACAATGAGCAGTTCTTC.

This clone is medium-sized (0.01 to 0.1%) by share. The rearrangement joins TRBV9 to TRBJ1-1; D is undetermined. Trimming pared 0 bases from V and 1 base from J, leaving 10 bases between. CDR3 length: 15 amino acids. Germline lookup yields CDR1 SGDLS and CDR2 YYNGEE. The CDR3 reads CASSVGATGNTEAFF. CDR3 coding DNA: TGTGCCAGCAGCGTAGGGGCGACGGGGAACACTGAAGCTTTCTTT.

The chain recombines TRBV19 with TRBJ2-7; D unresolved. Germline loops: CDR1 LNHDA, CDR2 SQIVND (reference sequence). The CDR3 contains 13 residues. Trimming stripped 0 bases from V and 5 bases from J, with 8 bases between. The CDR3 nucleotides read TGTGCCAGTAGTATAGATCCCCGTAACGAGCAGTACTTC. Protein: CASSIDPRNEQYF. Together with reference TRBV19 and TRBJ2-7, the CDR3 gives the full variable domain: DGGITQSPKYLFRKEGQNVTLSCEQNLNHDAMYWYRQDPGQGLRLIYYSQIVNDFQKGDIAEGYSVSREKKESFPLTVTSAQKNPTAFYLCASSIDPRNEQYFGPGTRLTVT.

The chain combines TRBV20-1 with TRBJ2-1; 10 positions agree with TRBD1. This CDR3 has 15 amino acids. Per germline, CDR1 DFQATT and CDR2 SNEGSKA (reference sequence). The ends lost 3 bases at V and 5 bases at J; junction bases unmatched: 7. The CDR3 region is CSASTTGGANNEQFF. The CDR3 coding sequence is TGCAGTGCTAGTACGACAGGGGGCGCGAACAATGAGCAGTTCTTC.

This chain links TRBV28 with TRBJ2-7; D not resolved. CDR3 length: 17 amino acids. In germline, CDR1 is MDHEN, CDR2 SYDVKM. The V end lost 3 bases, the J end lost 2 bases, and 20 bases lay between the germline ends. CDR3 region: CASSFLVLKQVTYEQYF. CDR3 DNA: TGTGCCAGCAGTTTTTTAGTCTTGAAGCAGGTTACCTACGAGCAGTACTTC.

This clone has more than one count but fewer than ten. The chain recombines TRBV27 with TRBJ1-5; TRBD1 is a possible D gene (5 bases). This CDR3 region has 14 residues. Germline assignment: CDR1 MNHEY and CDR2 SMNVEV (reference sequence). V gave up 3 bases and J gave up 6 bases, with 12 bases separating them. The CDR3 nucleotides are TGTGCCAGCAGTTTTCAGGGTGGTGGTCAGCCCCAGCATTTT. Amino acids: CASSFQGGGQPQHF.

This clone was found once. The chain's CDR3 is CASSPNGLASYEQYF. CDR3 sequence (DNA): TGCGCCAGCAGCCCCAATGGGCTAGCGAGCTACGAGCAGTACTTC. The genes are TRBV4-3 and TRBJ2-7, with D possibly matching TRBD2 (6 bases). This CDR3 comprises 15 residues. Germline V gives CDR1 LGHNA, CDR2 YSLEER. With 4 bases removed from V and 3 bases from J, the gap between germline ends came to 16 bases.

In its sample, this clone was seen once. This chain's CDR3 is CASSRGTSLTEQYF. The CDR3, as DNA: TGTGCCAGCAGCCGAGGGACTAGCCTTACCGAGCAGTACTTC. The chain uses TRBV7-6 and TRBJ2-7, with 9 bases matching TRBD2. The CDR3 is made up of 14 amino acids. Germline V gene data show CDR1 as SGHVS and CDR2 as FNYEAQ. The V and J ends lost 5 bases and 6 bases, in that order; junction bases with no gene match: 8.

The chain is built from TRBV11-3 and TRBJ1-2; tentatively, D is TRBD1 (5 bases). V was cut by 1 base and J by 1 base, with 10 bases left in between. This CDR3 is built from 15 residues. Germline lookup yields CDR1 SGHNT and CDR2 YENEEA. The CDR3 DNA follows: TGTGCCAGCAGCTTAGTAGTAGACAGTAACTATGGCTACACCTTC. Translated: CASSLVVDSNYGYTF.

This sequence joins TRBV7-9 and TRBJ2-7; 8 nucleotides line up with TRBD1. V shed 2 bases, J shed 0 bases, and the junction held 3 bases outside the gene matches. The CDR3 sequence is 15 residues long. Germline CDR1 is SEHNR and CDR2 is FQNEAQ (reference sequence). CDR3 amino acids: CASSLYGQGSYEQYF. The CDR3 coding sequence is TGTGCCAGCAGCTTATATGGACAGGGCTCCTACGAGCAGTACTTC.

The rearrangement joins TRBV4-1 to TRBJ2-6; possible D gene TRBD1, 6 bases. Looked up from germline, CDR1 is MGHRA and CDR2 is YSYEKL. V lost 4 bases, J lost 2 bases, and 24 bases lay in between. This CDR3 spans 20 amino acids. The DNA for the CDR3 is TGCGCCAGCAGCCTAGTCTATGCGTTAGGGGGAAGGGCTGGGGCCAACGTCCTGACTTTC. Amino acid sequence: CASSLVYALGGRAGANVLTF.

The CDR3 nucleotides read TGTGCCACCAGTGATTTCAGACAGGGGAATGGGGAGCAGTACTTC. Translation gives CATSDFRQGNGEQYF. The chain carries TRBV24-1 and TRBJ2-7, with 8 nucleotides matching TRBD1. The germline V gene encodes CDR1 KGHDR and CDR2 SFDVKD. V lost 1 base and J lost 7; bases outside the gene matches: 8. The length of the CDR3 is 15 residues.

This chain links TRBV6-5 with TRBJ1-4, with 9 bases fitting TRBD1. Germline CDR1 and CDR2: MNHEY and SVGAGI. V was clipped by 6 bases and J by 10 bases; unmatched bases: 12. CDR3 length: 15 amino acids. The CDR3 DNA reads as TGTGCCAGCAGACCGGACGGACAGGGGCTGGGAAAACTGTTTTTT. Its protein product is CASRPDGQGLGKLFF.

This clone was found a few times. CDR3: CASSQDMRDSPLHF. The DNA for the CDR3 is TGCGCCAGCAGCCAAGATATGCGGGACTCACCCCTCCACTTT. V gene TRBV4-1 combines with J gene TRBJ1-6; TRBD1 is a possible D gene (5 bases). The germline gives CDR1 MGHRA, CDR2 YSYEKL. The CDR3 runs 14 residues. V was clipped by 0 bases and J by 10 bases, with 10 bases between them.

Written as DNA, the CDR3 is TGTGCCAGCAGCTTAATACGGAGGGGGGGCTATGAGCAGTTCTTC. It translates to CASSLIRRGGYEQFF. The chain is built from TRBV7-2 and TRBJ2-1, with TRBD2 as a possible D gene (7 bases). This CDR3 has 15 residues. CDR1 SGHTA and CDR2 FQGNSA come from the germline V gene. V was cut by 2 bases and J by 8 bases, with 16 bases left in between.

The chain carries TRBV3-1 (or the pseudogene TRBV3-2) and TRBJ1-3; D gene unclear. CDR3 size: 11 residues. Trimming pared 3 bases from V and 10 bases from J, leaving 7 bases between. The V gene's germline CDR1 is LGHDT and CDR2 YNNKEL (reference sequence). The CDR3 region is CASSQAETIYF. Here the CDR3 DNA reads TGTGCCAGCAGCCAGGCGGAAACCATATATTTT.